These T cell receptor beta chains were read from a single sample in a study of identical twins. TCRdb independently ran MiXCR on the 5' RACE reads; one entry per CDR3 protein. Of approximately 690,000 distinct CDR3 sequences in the sample, around 6.1% were seen once. The material sequenced was naive T cells sorted from blood. The origin of the receptors is a man between 18 and 29 years old in good health. CDR3s include the opening cysteine and the closing phenylalanine or tryptophan. The D gene is left open where the match is weak. Only some rows state a clone size, as once, few, many or a class for expanded clones.

TRBJ2-6 | - | TRBV15 | - | CATSQGTGANVLTF | TGTGCCACCAGCCAGGGGACCGGGGCCAACGTCCTGACTTTC
TRBJ2-1 | TRBD2 | TRBV5-1 | many | CASSLGLAGGMSYNEQFF | TGCGCCAGCAGCCTGGGACTAGCGGGAGGGATGTCCTACAATGAGCAGTTCTTC
TRBJ1-1 | - | TRBV15 | many | CATSTGVSAEAFF | TGTGCCACCAGCACCGGAGTCTCTGCTGAAGCTTTCTTT
TRBJ2-3 | - | TRBV20-1 | few | CSASRRALTDTQYF | TGCAGTGCTAGTCGAAGGGCCCTCACAGATACGCAGTATTTT
TRBJ2-1 | - | TRBV24-1 | - | CATSDPPGLGTPSNEQFF | TGTGCCACCAGTGACCCCCCGGGACTCGGGACCCCTTCGAATGAGCAGTTCTTC
TRBJ1-2 | - | TRBV28 | few | CASSSSRGYTF | TGTGCCAGTTCTTCTTCTCGTGGCTACACCTTC
TRBJ2-1 | TRBD2 | TRBV28 | many | CASSEAGGPRSEQFF | TGTGCCAGCAGTGAAGCGGGAGGGCCGAGATCCGAGCAGTTCTTC
TRBJ2-1 | - | TRBV24-1 | many | CATSADNEQFF | TGTGCCACCTCCGCGGACAATGAGCAGTTCTTC
TRBJ2-5 | TRBD1 | TRBV27 | few | CASRQTMGAGGETQYF | TGTGCCAGCAGGCAGACTATGGGGGCAGGGGGAGAGACCCAGTACTTC
TRBJ1-1 | - | TRBV27 | many | CASSLNRATEAFF | TGTGCCAGCAGTTTAAACAGGGCGACTGAAGCTTTCTTT
TRBJ1-6 | - | TRBV7-9 | - | CASSLRGKNDSPLHF | TGTGCCAGCAGCTTACGGGGCAAAAACGATTCACCCCTCCACTTT
TRBJ2-1 | - | TRBV20-1 | few | CSASADYHRQFF | TGCAGTGCTAGCGCGGACTACCACCGGCAGTTCTTC
TRBJ2-1 | - | TRBV11-2 | many | CASNGRRSYNEQFF | TGTGCCAGCAATGGACGGAGATCCTACAATGAGCAGTTCTTC
TRBJ2-5 | - | TRBV29-1 | many | CSVHVQETQYF | TGCAGCGTTCATGTTCAAGAGACCCAGTACTTC
TRBJ1-5 | TRBD1 | TRBV28 | many | CASRTQGADNQPQHF | TGTGCCAGCAGGACTCAGGGGGCCGACAATCAGCCCCAGCATTTT
TRBJ2-1 | TRBD2 | TRBV7-7 | many | CASSLNQRENNEQFF | TGTGCCAGCAGCTTAAACCAGCGGGAGAACAATGAGCAGTTCTTC
TRBJ1-6 | - | TRBV5-5 | few | CASSVTQKAYNSPLHF | TGTGCCAGCAGCGTGACCCAGAAGGCCTATAATTCACCCCTCCACTTT